The entry that follows covers one TCR beta chain sequence. Its antigen remains undetermined. No base quality information exists; no much larger clone differs at one position. V lost 0 bases and J lost 7 bases; the stretch between them is 15 bases long. Reading the germline V gene (reference sequence) gives CDR1 LNHDA and CDR2 SQIVND. From cysteine to phenylalanine, the CDR3 is 16 amino acids long. CDR3 DNA is the only sequence kept; it has 48 bases, read in frame from the first base. With the immunoSEQ assay, which is a bias-controlled multiplex PCR relying on V- and J-specific primers, TCR beta CDR3 regions were amplified from genomic DNA. In a second PCR step, the CDR3 amplicons were tagged with a proprietary barcode plus Illumina adapter sequences. An Illumina MiSeq instrument was used to sequence the CDR3 libraries. The published analysis was carried out like this. immunoSEQ Analyzer 3.0 was used for export and quality control, with R Bioconductor and Immunarch used for downstream analyses. Only productive rearrangements in the normalized downsampled data set were used to calculate repertoire metrics. In the normalized cohort, a clonotype counted as pathologically expanded if the clonotype was larger than 5 templates. The Inverse Simpson Index was used to measure repertoire diversity. CMV-specificity analyses were carried out on the non-normalized data set to capture all clonotypes. As stored in TCRdb, this immuneACCESS dataset retains in-frame rearrangements with V and J assigned. A fraction of the clones does not appear; measured against another copy, unresolved V genes explain less than half of the discrepancy, and the remainder lacks a known reason. V and J calls and clone size follow that table, whereas D and trimming were derived from the DNA. The sample profile shows some 30,000 clones; nearly 97% of them were found once. The top ten constitute roughly 1.4% of the sample.

This sample was included in a study of T cell clonotyping in hematopoietic cell transplantation listed by TCRdb under 2021. Regarding the research as a whole: The study collected 135 blood samples from some 35 consecutive transplant recipients and their related donors. Recruitment of patients ran from 2015 to early 2017, and follow-up continued until late 2020 or until death.

General findings and caveats noted by the study authors: Overlap with donor repertoires was found for only a small fraction of recipient repertoires, with over 95% found to appear de novo at the given depth. Inverse Simpson Index values from donors and from recipients before transplant predicted broader TCR repertoire diversity after transplant. Sample size was limited, and cells were not sorted, so CD4 and CD8 repertoire contributions could not be separated. After transplant, TCR diversity in recipients dropped, and pathologically expanded clonotypes climbed progressively between day 30 and day 180.

Blood samples for TCR beta sequencing were given by related transplant donors. Nuclei Lysis Solution was used to extract genomic DNA from fresh or cryopreserved unfractionated peripheral blood mononuclear cells. The source of this sequence is a man aged 45-60 years in good health. Some clones in this sample may be carry-over from other donors' samples. The chain employs TRBV19 and TRBJ2-2, with the D gene too uncertain to name. Sequencing used peripheral blood mononuclear cells. Here is the DNA: TGTGCCAGTAGTATAGATCCTAGTCTAAGTGACGGGGAGCTGTTTTTT. This codes for CASSIDPSLSDGELFF.